The clone carrying this T cell receptor beta chain was picked up many times. The length of the CDR3 is 12 residues. V gave up 2 bases and J gave up 3 bases, with 6 bases separating them. Per germline, CDR1 SGHRS and CDR2 YFSETQ. In the original processing: The study built a papillary thyroid cancer distant-metastasis classifier from CDR3 differences across clinicopathological groups. TCRdb re-called clones from the PCR reads using MiXCR. The V and J calls come from TCRdb's annotation, not from the publication. The data contain fewer than 25,000 clones, approximately 15% of them seen just once; the ten biggest clones take up more than 14%. These data are taken from a study of metastatic and nonmetastatic thyroid tumors. Thyroid surgery was performed in patients who had received no treatment beforehand.

The origin of this receptor is a female donor with papillary thyroid cancer or a benign thyroid nodule (not recorded which). Some clones in this sample may be carry-over from other donors' samples. V is TRBV5-1 and J is TRBJ2-7; unclear D gene. Sequencing was performed on tumor tissue. This chain's CDR3 is CASSFLGYEQYF. DNA of the CDR3: TGCGCCAGCAGCTTTCTGGGCTACGAGCAGTACTTC.